This entry features one TCR beta chain sequence. This sample is part of a study of spatial heterogeneity in lung cancer. Regarding time point: blood at routine non-recurrence follow-up after resection. Whole RNA from tumor, nontumor lung or frozen PBMC was sequenced unsorted. Via MiXCR, TCRdb re-called the 5' RACE reads, giving one row per CDR3 protein. The sample shows 51,000 or so distinct CDR3 sequences, around 7% of them seen only once. The CDR3 has 12 residues. The ends were cut back, 7 bases at V and 4 bases at J, with 8 bases in the middle. CDR1 is MDHEN and CDR2 is SYDVKM in the germline V gene.

The specimen was PBMCs, collected at follow-up. V and J are TRBV28 and TRBJ2-1; D assignment may be TRBD1 or TRBD2 (5 bases each). This receptor was identified in a female donor with early-stage non-small cell lung cancer. The CDR3 spells CASMGVYNEQFF. As DNA, the CDR3 is TGTGCCAGCATGGGGGTGTACAATGAGCAGTTCTTC.